This T cell receptor (beta chain) appears in the sequencing data of a study of shared clonotypes between healthy human individuals. TCRdb keeps only in-frame clones here, not all; method: immunoSEQ multiplex PCR. The sample includes approximately 1.9 million clones, around 95% of them seen just once. Remarks on this clone: Other DNA sequences in this sample translate to the same CDR3.

V was clipped by 3 bases and J by 5 bases, with 2 bases between them. The CDR3 totals 10 residues. Germline CDR1 SGDLS, CDR2 YYNGEE. CD8 cells classed as naive were CD45RO-negative and positively selected for CCR7, excluding terminally differentiated effector memory CD45RA+ cells. The sequence was obtained from a man younger than 30 in good health. Some clones in this sample may be carry-over from other donors' samples. Sequenced: naive CD8+ T cells from PBMCs. This chain uses TRBV9 with TRBJ1-2; D gene ambiguous. CDR3 sequence: CASSGYGYTF. CDR3 bases: TGTGCCAGCAGCGGTTATGGCTACACCTTC. Complete variable domain (other parts from reference TRBV9 and TRBJ1-2): DSGVTQTPKHLITATGQRVTLRCSPRSGDLSVYWYQQSLDQGLQFLIQYYNGEERAKGNILERFSAQQFPDLHSELNLSSLELGDSALYFCASSGYGYTFGSGTRLTVV.